This T cell receptor (beta chain) was found in a study of blood T cell repertoires in COVID-19. CDR1 is SSHAT and CDR2 is FNYEAQ in the germline V gene (reference sequence). The CDR3 is 15 amino acids. Regarding this clone: An end of the junction differs from the germline gene, which may be a read error.

Only in-frame clones appear in the TCRdb table, and some are missing; sequencing was by immunoSEQ multiplex PCR. The table has about 68,000 clones, 70% to 80% seen once; the top ten hold approximately 12%. The chain joins TRBV7-7 to TRBJ2-5; 13 bases are a match to TRBD2. The TCR comes from a human donor in a cohort sampled during active COVID-19. Sequencing was performed on peripheral blood. The CDR3 DNA sequence: TGTGCTAGCAGCCACGGACTAGCGGGGGTAGAGACCCAGTACTTC. It yields the protein CASSHGLAGVETQYF.